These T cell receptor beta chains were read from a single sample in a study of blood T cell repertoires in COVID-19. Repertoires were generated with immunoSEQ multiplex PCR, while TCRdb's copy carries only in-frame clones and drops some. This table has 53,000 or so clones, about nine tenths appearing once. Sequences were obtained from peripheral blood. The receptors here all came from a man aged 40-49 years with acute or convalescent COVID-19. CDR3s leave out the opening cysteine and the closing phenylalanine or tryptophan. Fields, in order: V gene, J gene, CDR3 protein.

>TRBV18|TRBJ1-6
ASSPRTGLSSPLH
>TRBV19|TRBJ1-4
ASSIGWQGNEKLF
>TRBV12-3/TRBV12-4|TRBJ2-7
ASSWGTGREQY
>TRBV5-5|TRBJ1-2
ASSLSLQPYGYT
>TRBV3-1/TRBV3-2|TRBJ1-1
ASSQNGQGEAF
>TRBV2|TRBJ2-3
ASSAQDRPTDTQY
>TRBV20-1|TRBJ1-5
SASTGGSQPQH
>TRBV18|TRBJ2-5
ASSRDRNQETQY
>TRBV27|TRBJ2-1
ASSFSAGVGNEQF
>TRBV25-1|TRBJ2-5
ASRNSGEGTQY
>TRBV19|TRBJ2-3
ASSMTATGADTQY
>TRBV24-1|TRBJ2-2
ATSVAGQGRTGELF
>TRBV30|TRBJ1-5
AWSVGQFGSNQPQH
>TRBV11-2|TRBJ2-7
ASSYGWRTGSSYEQY
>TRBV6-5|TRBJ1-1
ASNPGRGSTEAF
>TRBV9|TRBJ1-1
ASSPLTEAF
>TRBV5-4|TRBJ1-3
ASRPADSGNTIY
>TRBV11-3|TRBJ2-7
ASSTGTGDYEQY
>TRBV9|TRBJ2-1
ASSEEAGHFSYNEQF
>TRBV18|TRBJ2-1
ASSPGQGVYNEQF
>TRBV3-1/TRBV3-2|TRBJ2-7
ASSQVARGAYEQY
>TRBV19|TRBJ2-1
ASSIYPGTGDNEQF
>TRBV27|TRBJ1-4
ASSYQGGATNEKLF
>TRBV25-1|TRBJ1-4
ASSEKQGEGEKLF
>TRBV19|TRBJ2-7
ASSTNGLVGEQY
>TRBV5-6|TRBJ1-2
ASSRHRGVNYGYT
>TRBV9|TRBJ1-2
ASSVEARGLEGYT
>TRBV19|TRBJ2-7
ASRGGESYEQY
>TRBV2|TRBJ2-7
ASLVERGPYEQY
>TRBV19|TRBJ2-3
ASSWTSSTDTQY
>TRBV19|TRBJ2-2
ASSIGVGGELF
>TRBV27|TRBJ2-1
ASSLAPYNEQF
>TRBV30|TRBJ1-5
AWSKQGKSPQH
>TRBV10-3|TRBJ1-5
AIKPGQGDQPQH
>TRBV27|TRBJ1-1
ASSLTTTGSEAF